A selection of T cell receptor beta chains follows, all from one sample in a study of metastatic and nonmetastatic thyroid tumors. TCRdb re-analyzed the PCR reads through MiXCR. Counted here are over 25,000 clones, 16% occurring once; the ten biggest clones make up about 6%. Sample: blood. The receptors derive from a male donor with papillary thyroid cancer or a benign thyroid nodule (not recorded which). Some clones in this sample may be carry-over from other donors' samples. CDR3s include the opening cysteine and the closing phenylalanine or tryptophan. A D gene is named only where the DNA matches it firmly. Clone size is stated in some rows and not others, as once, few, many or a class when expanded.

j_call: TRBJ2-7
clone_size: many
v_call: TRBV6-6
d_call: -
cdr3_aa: CASSLQDSPRGYPPYEQYF
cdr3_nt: TGTGCCAGCAGTCTCCAAGACAGTCCTAGGGGTTACCCACCCTACGAGCAGTACTTC

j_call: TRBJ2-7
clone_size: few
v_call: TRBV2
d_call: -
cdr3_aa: CASNPSRNEQYF
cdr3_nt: TGTGCCAGCAACCCTAGCCGCAACGAGCAGTACTTC

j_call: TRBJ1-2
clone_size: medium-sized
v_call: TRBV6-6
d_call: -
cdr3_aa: CASSYRTGGHYGYTF
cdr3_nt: TGTGCCAGCAGTTACCGTACGGGCGGGCACTATGGCTACACCTTC

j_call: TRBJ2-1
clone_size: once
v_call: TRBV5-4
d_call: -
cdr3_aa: CASSLSPSYNEQFF
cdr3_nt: TGTGCCAGCAGCTTGAGTCCCTCCTACAATGAGCAGTTCTTC

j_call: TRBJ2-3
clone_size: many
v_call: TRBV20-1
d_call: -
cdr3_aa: CSAPGWASSTGTQYF
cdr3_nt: TGCAGTGCTCCAGGGTGGGCCTCTAGCACAGGTACGCAGTATTTT

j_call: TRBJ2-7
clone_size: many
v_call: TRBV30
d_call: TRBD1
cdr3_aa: CAWRVQGAAYEQYF
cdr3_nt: TGTGCCTGGAGGGTACAGGGGGCCGCCTACGAGCAGTACTTC

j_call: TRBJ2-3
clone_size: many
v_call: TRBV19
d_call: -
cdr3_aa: CASSNHRETDTQYF
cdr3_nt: TGTGCCAGTAGTAACCACCGGGAAACGGATACGCAGTATTTT

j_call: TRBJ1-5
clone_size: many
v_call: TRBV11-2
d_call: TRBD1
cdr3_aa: CASSLVGRGRPQHF
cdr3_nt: TGTGCCAGCAGCTTAGTTGGCAGGGGGCGGCCCCAGCATTTT

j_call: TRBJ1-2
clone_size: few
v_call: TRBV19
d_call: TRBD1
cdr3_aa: CAIRGSGQNFYGYTF
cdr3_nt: TGTGCCATCAGGGGATCGGGACAGAACTTCTATGGCTACACCTTC

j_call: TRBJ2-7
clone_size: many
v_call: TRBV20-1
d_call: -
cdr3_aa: CSAGDLGGGGSYEQYF
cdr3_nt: TGCAGTGCTGGAGATCTGGGTGGGGGCGGGAGCTACGAGCAGTACTTC

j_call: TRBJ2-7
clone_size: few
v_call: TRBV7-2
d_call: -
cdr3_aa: CASSLRLSYEQYF
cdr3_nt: TGTGCCAGCAGCTTGCGGCTCTCCTACGAGCAGTACTTC

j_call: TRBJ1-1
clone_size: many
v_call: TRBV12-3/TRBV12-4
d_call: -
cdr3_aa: CASSFSGSTEAFF
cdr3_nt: TGTGCCAGCAGTTTCTCCGGAAGCACTGAAGCTTTCTTT

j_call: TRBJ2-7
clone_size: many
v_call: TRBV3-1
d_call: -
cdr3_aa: CASSVHYEQYF
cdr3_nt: TGTGCCAGCAGCGTACACTACGAGCAGTACTTC

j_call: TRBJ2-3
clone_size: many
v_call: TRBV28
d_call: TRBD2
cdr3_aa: CASSSPFSGLAASTDTQYF
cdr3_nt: TGTGCCAGCAGTTCCCCTTTTTCAGGACTAGCGGCTAGCACAGATACGCAGTATTTT

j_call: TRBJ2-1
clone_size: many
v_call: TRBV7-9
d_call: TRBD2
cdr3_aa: CASSSWTSGSDEQFF
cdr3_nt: TGTGCCAGCAGCTCATGGACTAGCGGGAGCGATGAGCAGTTCTTC

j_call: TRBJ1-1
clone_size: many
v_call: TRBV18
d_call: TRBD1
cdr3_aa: CASSRGQGNLAEAFF
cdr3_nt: TGTGCCAGCTCCCGGGGACAGGGTAATTTGGCTGAAGCTTTCTTT

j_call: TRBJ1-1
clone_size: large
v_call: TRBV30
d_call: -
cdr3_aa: CAWSAEAFF
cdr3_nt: TGTGCCTGGAGTGCGGAAGCTTTCTTT

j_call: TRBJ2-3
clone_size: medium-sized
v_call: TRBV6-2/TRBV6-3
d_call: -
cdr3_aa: CASSYFRDTQYF
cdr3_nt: TGTGCCAGCAGTTACTTTAGGGATACGCAGTATTTT

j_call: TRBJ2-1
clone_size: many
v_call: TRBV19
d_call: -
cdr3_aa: CASSGQEASYNEQFF
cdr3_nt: TGTGCCAGTAGTGGGCAGGAGGCTTCCTACAATGAGCAGTTCTTC

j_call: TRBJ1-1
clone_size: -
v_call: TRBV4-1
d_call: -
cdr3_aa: CASSTRTENTEAFF
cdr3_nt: TGCGCCAGCAGCACCCGGACAGAAAACACTGAAGCTTTCTTT

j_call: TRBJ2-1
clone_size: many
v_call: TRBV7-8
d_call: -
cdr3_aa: CASSTQGPEAYNEQFF
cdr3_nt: TGTGCCAGCAGCACCCAGGGTCCAGAGGCCTACAATGAGCAGTTCTTC

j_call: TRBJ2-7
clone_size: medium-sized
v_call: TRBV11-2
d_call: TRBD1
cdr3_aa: CASSSEQGLLYEQYF
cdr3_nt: TGTGCCAGCAGCTCGGAACAGGGGCTCCTCTACGAGCAGTACTTC

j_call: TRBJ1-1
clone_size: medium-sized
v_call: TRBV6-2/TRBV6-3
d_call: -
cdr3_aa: CASSQVGAGEAFF
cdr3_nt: TGTGCCAGCAGTCAAGTCGGGGCAGGAGAAGCTTTCTTT

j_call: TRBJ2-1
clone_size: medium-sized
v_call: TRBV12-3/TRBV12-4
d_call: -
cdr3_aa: CASRTSPGDEQFF
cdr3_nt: TGTGCCAGCAGGACATCTCCAGGGGATGAGCAGTTCTTC

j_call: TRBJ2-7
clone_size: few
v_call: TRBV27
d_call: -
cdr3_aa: CASKREQGYEQYF
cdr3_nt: TGTGCCAGTAAGCGGGAACAGGGGTACGAGCAGTACTTC

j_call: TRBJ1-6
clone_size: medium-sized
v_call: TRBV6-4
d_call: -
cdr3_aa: CASSDSATNSPLHF
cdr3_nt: TGTGCCAGCAGTGACTCAGCGACAAATTCACCCCTCCACTTT

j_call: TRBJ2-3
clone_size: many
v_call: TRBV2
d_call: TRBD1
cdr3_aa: CASSRQGKEYF
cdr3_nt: TGTGCCAGCAGTCGACAGGGGAAAGAGTATTTT

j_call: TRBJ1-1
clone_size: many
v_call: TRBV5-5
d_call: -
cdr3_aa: CASSRQGTEAFF
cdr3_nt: TGTGCCAGCAGCAGGCAGGGAACTGAAGCTTTCTTT

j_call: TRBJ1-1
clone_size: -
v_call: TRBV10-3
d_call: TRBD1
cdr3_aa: CAISPGGVNTEAFF
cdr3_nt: TGTGCCATCTCCCCAGGGGGGGTGAACACTGAAGCTTTCTTT

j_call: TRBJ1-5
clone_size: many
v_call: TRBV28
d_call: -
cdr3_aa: CASSRLQGNSNQPQHF
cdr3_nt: TGTGCCAGCAGCAGACTTCAGGGGAATAGCAATCAGCCCCAGCATTTT

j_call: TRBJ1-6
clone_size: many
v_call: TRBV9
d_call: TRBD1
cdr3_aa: CASSVGTGDNSPLHF
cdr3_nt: TGTGCCAGCAGCGTAGGGACAGGGGATAATTCACCCCTCCACTTT

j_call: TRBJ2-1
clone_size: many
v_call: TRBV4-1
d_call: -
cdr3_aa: CASSPSETRGSYNEQFF
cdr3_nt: TGCGCCAGCAGCCCATCGGAAACCCGAGGATCCTACAATGAGCAGTTCTTC

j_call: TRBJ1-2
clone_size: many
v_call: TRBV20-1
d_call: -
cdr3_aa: CSARALTGTGYTF
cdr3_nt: TGCAGTGCCAGAGCTTTGACGGGGACAGGCTACACCTTC

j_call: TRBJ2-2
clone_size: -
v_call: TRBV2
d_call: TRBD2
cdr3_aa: CASRPGLAIWELFF
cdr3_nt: TGTGCCAGCAGGCCCGGACTAGCGATCTGGGAGCTGTTTTTT

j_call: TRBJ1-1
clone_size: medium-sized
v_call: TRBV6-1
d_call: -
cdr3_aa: CASSERWVDTEAFF
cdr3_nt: TGTGCCAGCAGTGAAAGGTGGGTGGACACTGAAGCTTTCTTT

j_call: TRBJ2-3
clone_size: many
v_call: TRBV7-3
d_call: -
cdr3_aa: CASSATLRSTDTQYF
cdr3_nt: TGTGCCAGCAGCGCGACCCTGCGGAGCACAGATACGCAGTATTTT

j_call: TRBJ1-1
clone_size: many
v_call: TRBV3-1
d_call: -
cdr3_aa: CASSPDTGSGTFF
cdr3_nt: TGTGCCAGCAGCCCCGATACAGGGAGTGGAACTTTCTTT